The sequence of this T cell receptor (beta chain) was determined in a study of blood T cell repertoires in COVID-19. Per germline, CDR1 LNHDA and CDR2 SQIVND (reference sequence). Losses at the gene ends were 6 bases for V and 0 bases for J; bases not matched to a gene: 8. This CDR3 is 16 amino acids long. Clones were sequenced by immunoSEQ multiplex PCR, and TCRdb holds only the in-frame ones, with some missing. The sample yields about 480,000 clones, roughly 90% seen once. The sequenced sample consisted of PBMCs or T cells enriched from blood (not recorded which). The chain is built from TRBV19 and TRBJ2-4, with 7 bases fitting TRBD1. The clonotype originates from a woman in her 40s who had recovered from COVID-19. In nucleotides, the CDR3 is TGTGCCAGTAGGCAAAATACAGGGGAAGCCAAAAACATTCAGTACTTC. This codes for CASRQNTGEAKNIQYF.